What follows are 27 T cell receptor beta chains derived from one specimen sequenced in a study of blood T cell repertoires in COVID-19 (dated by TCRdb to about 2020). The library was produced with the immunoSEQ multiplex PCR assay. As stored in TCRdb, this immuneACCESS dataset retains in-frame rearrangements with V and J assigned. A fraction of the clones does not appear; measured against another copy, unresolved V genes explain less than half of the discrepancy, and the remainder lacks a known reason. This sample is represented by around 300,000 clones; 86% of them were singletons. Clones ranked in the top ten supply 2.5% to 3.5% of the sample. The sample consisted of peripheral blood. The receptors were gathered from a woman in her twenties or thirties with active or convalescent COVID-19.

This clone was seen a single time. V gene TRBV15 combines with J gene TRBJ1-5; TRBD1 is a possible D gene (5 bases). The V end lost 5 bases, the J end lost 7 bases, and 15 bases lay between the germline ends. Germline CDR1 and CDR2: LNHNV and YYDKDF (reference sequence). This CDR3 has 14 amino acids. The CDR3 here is CATSPGGVYQPQHF. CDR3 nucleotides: TGTGCCACCAGCCCGGGGGGGGTATACCAGCCCCAGCATTTT.

For the CDR3, the DNA is TGTGCCAGCAGCCAAGCGGGAAACACTGAAGCTTTCTTT. This codes for CASSQAGNTEAFF. The genes are TRBV3-1 (or the pseudogene TRBV3-2) and TRBJ1-1; D ambiguous. Germline values: CDR1 LGHDT, CDR2 YNNKEL (reference sequence). The CDR3 totals 13 residues. V was shortened by 1 base and J by 2 bases, with 5 bases between the two germline ends.

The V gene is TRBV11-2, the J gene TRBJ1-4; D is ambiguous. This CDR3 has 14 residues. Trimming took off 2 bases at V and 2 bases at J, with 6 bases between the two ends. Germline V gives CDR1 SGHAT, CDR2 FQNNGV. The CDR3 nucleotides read TGTGCCAGCAGCTTAAGGCGGACTAATGAAAAACTGTTTTTT. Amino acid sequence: CASSLRRTNEKLFF.

CDR3 loop: CASRSAGTGGQYF. In nucleotides, the CDR3 is TGTGCCAGCAGGAGTGCCGGGACAGGGGGCCAGTACTTC. The gene calls are TRBV27 and TRBJ2-7; 12 bases agree with TRBD1. Per the germline V gene, CDR1 is MNHEY and CDR2 is SMNVEV (reference sequence). This CDR3 region has 13 residues. V dropped 6 bases and J dropped 10; count of bases not matched to a gene: 7.

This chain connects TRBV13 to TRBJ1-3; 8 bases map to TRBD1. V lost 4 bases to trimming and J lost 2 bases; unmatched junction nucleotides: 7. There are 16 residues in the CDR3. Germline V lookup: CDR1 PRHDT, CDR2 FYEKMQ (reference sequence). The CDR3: CASSSQDRVAGNTIYF. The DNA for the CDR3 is TGTGCCAGCAGCTCGCAGGACAGGGTGGCTGGAAACACCATATATTTT.

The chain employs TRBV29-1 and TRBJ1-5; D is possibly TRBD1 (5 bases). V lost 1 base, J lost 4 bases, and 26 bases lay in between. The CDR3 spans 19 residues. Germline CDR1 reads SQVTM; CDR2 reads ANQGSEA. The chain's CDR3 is CSVEARCGRPGRENQPQHF. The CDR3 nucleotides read TGCAGCGTTGAAGCCAGGTGTGGAAGGCCAGGGAGGGAGAATCAGCCCCAGCATTTT.

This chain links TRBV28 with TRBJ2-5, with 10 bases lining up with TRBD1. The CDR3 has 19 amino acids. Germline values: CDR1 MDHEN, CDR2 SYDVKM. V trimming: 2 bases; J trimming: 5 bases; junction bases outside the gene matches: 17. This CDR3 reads CASSLHFTPGQGIWETQYF. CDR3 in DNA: TGTGCCAGCAGTTTACATTTCACCCCGGGACAGGGGATTTGGGAGACCCAGTACTTC.

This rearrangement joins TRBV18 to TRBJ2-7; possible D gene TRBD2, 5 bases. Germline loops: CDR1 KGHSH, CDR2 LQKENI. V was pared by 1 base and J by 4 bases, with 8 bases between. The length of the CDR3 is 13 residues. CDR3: CASSPRRGYEQYF. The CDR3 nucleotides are TGTGCCAGCTCACCACGTCGCGGGTACGAGCAGTACTTC.

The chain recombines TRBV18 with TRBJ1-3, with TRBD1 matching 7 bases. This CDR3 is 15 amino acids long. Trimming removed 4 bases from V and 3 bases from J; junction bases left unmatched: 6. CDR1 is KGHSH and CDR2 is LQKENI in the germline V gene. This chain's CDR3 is CASSRPDRDGNTIYF. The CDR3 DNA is TGTGCCAGCTCACGACCCGACAGGGATGGAAACACCATATATTTT.

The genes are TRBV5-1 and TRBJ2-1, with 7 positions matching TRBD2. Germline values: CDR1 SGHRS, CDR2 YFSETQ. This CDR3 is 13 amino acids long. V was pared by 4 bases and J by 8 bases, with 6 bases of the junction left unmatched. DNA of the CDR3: TGCGCCAGCAGCCCAGCGGGGAGGGATGAGCAGTTCTTC. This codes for CASSPAGRDEQFF.

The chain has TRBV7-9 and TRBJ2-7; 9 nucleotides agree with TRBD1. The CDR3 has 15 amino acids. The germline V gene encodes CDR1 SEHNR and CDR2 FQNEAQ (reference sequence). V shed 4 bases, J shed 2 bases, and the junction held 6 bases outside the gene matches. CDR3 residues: CASSSSGTGPYEQYF. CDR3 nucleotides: TGTGCCAGCAGCTCCTCCGGGACAGGGCCCTACGAGCAGTACTTC.

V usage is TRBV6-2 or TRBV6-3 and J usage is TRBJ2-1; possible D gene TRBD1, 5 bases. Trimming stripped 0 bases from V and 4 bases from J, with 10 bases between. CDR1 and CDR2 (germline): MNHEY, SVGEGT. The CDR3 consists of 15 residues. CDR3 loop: CASSYSNRPYNEQFF. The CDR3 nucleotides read TGTGCCAGCAGTTACTCGAACAGGCCATACAATGAGCAGTTCTTC.

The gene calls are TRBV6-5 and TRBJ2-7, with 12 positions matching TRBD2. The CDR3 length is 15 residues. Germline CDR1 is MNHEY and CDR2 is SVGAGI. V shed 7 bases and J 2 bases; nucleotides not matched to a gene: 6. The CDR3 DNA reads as TGTGCCAGCACCATCGGACTAGCGGGGCCCTACGAGCAGTACTTC. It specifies CASTIGLAGPYEQYF.

As DNA, the CDR3 is TGTGCCAGCAGCACAATGCCCGCGCGGGGGGGCGTCACAGATACGCAGTATTTT. Translated, it gives CASSTMPARGGVTDTQYF. The rearrangement links TRBV7-9 to TRBJ2-3; 9 bases align to TRBD2. With V trimmed by 5 bases and J by 2 bases, 14 bases remained unmatched. CDR1 and CDR2 from the germline V gene are SEHNR and FQNEAQ (reference sequence). This CDR3 contains 18 residues. Combining the CDR3 with reference TRBV7-9 and TRBJ2-3 gives the whole variable domain DTGVSQNPRHKITKRGQNVTFRCDPISEHNRLYWYRQTLGQGPEFLTYFQNEAQLEKSRLLSDRFSAERPKGSFSTLEIQRTEQGDSAMYLCASSTMPARGGVTDTQYFGPGTRLTVL.

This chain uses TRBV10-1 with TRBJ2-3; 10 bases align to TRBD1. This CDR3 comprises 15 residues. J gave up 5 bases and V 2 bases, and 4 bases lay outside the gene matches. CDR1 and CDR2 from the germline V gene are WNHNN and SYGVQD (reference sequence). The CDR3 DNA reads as TGCGCCAGCAGTGAGGGGACAGGGGAAATAGATACGCAGTATTTT. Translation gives CASSEGTGEIDTQYF.

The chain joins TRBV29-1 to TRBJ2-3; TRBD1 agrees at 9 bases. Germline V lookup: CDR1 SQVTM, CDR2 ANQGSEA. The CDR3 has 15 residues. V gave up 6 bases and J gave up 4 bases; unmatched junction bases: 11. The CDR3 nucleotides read TGCAGCGTCGCTCCGGGACAGGGAGGCTCAGATACGCAGTATTTT. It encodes CSVAPGQGGSDTQYF.

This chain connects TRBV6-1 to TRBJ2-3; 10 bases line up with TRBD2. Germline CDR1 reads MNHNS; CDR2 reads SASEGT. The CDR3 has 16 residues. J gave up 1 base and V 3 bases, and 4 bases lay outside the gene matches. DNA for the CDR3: TGTGCCAGCAGTGACAGGCTAGCGGGGGGCACAGATACGCAGTATTTT. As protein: CASSDRLAGGTDTQYF.

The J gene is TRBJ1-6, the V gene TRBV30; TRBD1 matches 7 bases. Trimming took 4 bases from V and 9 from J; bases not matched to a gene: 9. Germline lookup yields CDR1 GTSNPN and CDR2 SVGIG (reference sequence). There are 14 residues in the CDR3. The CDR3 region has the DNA TGTGCCTGGAAGCTATCGACAGGGAGTTCACCCCTCCACTTT. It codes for CAWKLSTGSSPLHF. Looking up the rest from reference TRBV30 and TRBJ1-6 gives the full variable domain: SQTIHQWPATLVQPVGSPLSLECTVEGTSNPNLYWYRQAAGRGLQLLFYSVGIGQISSEVPQNLSASRPQDRQFILSSKKLLLSDSGFYLCAWKLSTGSSPLHFGNGTRLTVT.

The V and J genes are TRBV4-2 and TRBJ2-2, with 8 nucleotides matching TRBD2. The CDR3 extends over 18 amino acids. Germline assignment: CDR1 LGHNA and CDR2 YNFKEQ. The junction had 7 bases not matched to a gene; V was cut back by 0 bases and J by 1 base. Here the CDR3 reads CASSQDAERGMNTGELFF. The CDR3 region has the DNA TGTGCCAGCAGCCAAGATGCGGAGCGGGGGATGAACACCGGGGAGCTGTTTTTT.

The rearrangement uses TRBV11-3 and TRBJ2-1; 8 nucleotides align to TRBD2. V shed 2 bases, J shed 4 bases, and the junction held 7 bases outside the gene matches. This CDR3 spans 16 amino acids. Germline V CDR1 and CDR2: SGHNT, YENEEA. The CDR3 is CASSLRSVAGYNEQFF. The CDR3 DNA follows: TGTGCCAGCAGCTTAAGGAGTGTAGCGGGGTACAATGAGCAGTTCTTC.

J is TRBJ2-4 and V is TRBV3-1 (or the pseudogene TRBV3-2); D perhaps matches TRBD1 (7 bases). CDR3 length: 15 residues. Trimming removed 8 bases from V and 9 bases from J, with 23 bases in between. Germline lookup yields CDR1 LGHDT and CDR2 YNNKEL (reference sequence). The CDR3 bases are TGTGCCAGCCCACTGGAGGGGGCCCTTCCCTTCATTCAGTACTTC. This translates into CASPLEGALPFIQYF.

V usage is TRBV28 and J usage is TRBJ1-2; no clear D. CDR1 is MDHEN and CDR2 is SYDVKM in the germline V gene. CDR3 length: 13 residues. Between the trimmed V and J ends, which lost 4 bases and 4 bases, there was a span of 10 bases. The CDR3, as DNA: TGTGCCAGCAGTTCCGACCGGGGCTATGGCTACACCTTC. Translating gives CASSSDRGYGYTF.

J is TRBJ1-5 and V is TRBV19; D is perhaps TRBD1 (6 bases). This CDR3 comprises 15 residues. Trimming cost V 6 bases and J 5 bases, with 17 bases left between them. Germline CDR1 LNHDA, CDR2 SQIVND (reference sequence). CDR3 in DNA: TGTGCCAGTAGCACCCAGGGGACGATACATCAGCCCCAGCATTTT. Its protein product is CASSTQGTIHQPQHF.

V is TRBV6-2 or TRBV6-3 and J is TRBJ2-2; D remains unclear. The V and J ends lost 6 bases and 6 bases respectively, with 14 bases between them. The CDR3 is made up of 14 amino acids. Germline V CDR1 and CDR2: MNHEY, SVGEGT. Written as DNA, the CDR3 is TGTGCCAGCAGCTATCTCCTAAATCCCGGGGAGCTGTTTTTT. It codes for CASSYLLNPGELFF.

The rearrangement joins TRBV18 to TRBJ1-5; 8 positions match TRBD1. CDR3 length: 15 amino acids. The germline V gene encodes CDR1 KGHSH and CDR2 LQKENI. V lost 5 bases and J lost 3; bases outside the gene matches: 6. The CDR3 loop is CASSTTGALNQPQHF. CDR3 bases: TGTGCCAGCTCAACGACAGGGGCCCTCAATCAGCCCCAGCATTTT. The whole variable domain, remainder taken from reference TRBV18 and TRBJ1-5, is NAGVMQNPRHLVRRRGQEARLRCSPMKGHSHVYWYRQLPEEGLKFMVYLQKENIIDESGMPKERFSAEFPKEGPSILRIQQVVRGDSAAYFCASSTTGALNQPQHFGDGTRLSIL.

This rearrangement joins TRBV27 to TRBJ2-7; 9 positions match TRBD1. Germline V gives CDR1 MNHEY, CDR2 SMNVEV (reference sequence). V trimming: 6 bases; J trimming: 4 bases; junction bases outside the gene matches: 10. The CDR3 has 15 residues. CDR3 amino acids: CASSLTGGAKYEQYF. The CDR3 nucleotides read TGTGCCAGCAGCTTAACAGGGGGCGCGAAATACGAGCAGTACTTC.

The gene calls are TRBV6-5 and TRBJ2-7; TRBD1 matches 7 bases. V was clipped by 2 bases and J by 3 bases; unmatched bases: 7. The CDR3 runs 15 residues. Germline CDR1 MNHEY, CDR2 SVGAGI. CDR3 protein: CASSYTRTGNYEQYF. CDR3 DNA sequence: TGTGCCAGCAGTTACACCCGGACAGGAAACTACGAGCAGTACTTC.